This TCR beta chain was profiled in a study of cytomegalovirus exposure and HLA in healthy donors. Overall study findings and caveats: As a later analysis revealed, most CMV-associated TCR beta chains appeared HLA-restricted. Being indistinguishable, some V segments were excluded, TRBV6-2 and TRBV6-3 among them. Approximately 17,000 TCR beta sequences were associated with HLA alleles at 0.05 false discovery rate in a later analysis.

The CDR3 contains 18 residues. Per germline, CDR1 KGHSY and CDR2 FQNENV. V dropped 5 bases and J dropped 2; count of bases not matched to a gene: 12. PCR employed 60 Vbeta and 13 Jbeta primers. This table comes from immunoSEQ multiplex PCR, and its TCRdb copy is limited to in-frame clones, with some not included. The sample shows a few hundred thousand clones, 65% to 75% of them seen only once. Comments on this clone: The antigen remains unidentified.

The sequence came from a woman aged 25-40 years in good health and CMV-seronegative. V gene TRBV16 combines with J gene TRBJ1-1; 12 bases match TRBD1. The sequencing sample was made of PBMCs. Written as DNA, the CDR3 is TGTGCCAGCAGCGATCCCTATAGGGACAGGGGGCCTAACACTGAAGCTTTCTTT. It codes for CASSDPYRDRGPNTEAFF.